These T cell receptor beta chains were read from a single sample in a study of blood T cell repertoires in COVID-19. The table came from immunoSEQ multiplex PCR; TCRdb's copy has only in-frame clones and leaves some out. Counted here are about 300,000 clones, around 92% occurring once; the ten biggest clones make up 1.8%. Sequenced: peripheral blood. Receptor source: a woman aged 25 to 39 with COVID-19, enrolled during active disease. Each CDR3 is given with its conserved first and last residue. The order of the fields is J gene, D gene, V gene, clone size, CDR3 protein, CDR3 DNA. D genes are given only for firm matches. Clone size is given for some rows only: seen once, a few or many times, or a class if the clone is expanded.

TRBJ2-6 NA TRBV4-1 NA CASSQIIQGSFNVLTF TGCGCCAGCAGCCAAATTATACAGGGCTCCTTCAACGTCCTGACTTTC
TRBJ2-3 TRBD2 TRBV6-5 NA CATREGSSTDTQYF TGTGCCACCAGGGAGGGGTCGAGCACAGATACGCAGTATTTT
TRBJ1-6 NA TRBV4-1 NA CASALARANSPLHF TGCGCCAGCGCCTTGGCGAGGGCTAATTCACCCCTCCACTTT
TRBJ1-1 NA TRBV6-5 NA CASSSGLPPVVEEAFF TGTGCCAGCAGTTCGGGACTCCCACCCGTTGTAGAGGAAGCTTTCTTT
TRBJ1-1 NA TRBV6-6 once CASKATGLNTEAFF TGTGCCAGCAAGGCAACGGGGTTGAACACTGAAGCTTTCTTT
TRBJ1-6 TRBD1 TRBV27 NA CASHRGPGGYNSPLHF TGTGCCAGTCACAGGGGGCCTGGGGGCTATAATTCACCCCTCCACTTT
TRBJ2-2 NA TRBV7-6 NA CASSSYQGSGELFF TGTGCCAGCAGCTCTTACCAGGGTTCCGGGGAGCTGTTTTTT
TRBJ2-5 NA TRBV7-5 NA CARSFAGTQETQYF TGTGCCAGAAGCTTCGCGGGGACCCAAGAGACCCAGTACTTC
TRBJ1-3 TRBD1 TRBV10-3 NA CATARTGVGEAGNTIYF TGTGCCACCGCCCGGACAGGGGTGGGAGAGGCTGGAAACACCATATATTTT
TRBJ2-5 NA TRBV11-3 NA CASSSRWRGEEETQYF TGTGCCAGCAGCTCCCGGTGGCGGGGAGAGGAAGAGACCCAGTACTTC
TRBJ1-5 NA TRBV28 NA CASSLSRRVSNQPQHF TGTGCCAGCAGTTTATCACGCAGGGTTAGCAATCAGCCCCAGCATTTT
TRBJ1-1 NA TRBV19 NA CASTAVNTEAFF TGTGCCAGTACCGCAGTGAACACTGAAGCTTTCTTT
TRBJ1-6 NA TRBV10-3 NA CAISELGDYFNSPLHF TGTGCCATCAGTGAGTTGGGCGACTACTTTAATTCACCCCTCCACTTT
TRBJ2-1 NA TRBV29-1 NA CSTNPGYYGNEQFF TGCAGCACTAATCCGGGATATTACGGGAATGAGCAGTTCTTC
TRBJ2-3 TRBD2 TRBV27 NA CASSPQAGLMTDTQYF TGTGCCAGCAGTCCTCAAGCGGGGTTGATGACAGATACGCAGTATTTT
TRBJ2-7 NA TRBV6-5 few CASTREGVGSYEQYF TGTGCCAGCACTAGGGAGGGGGTGGGCTCCTACGAGCAGTACTTC
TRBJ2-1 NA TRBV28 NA CASIGNEQFF TGTGCCAGCATCGGGAATGAGCAGTTCTTC
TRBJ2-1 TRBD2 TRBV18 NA CASSPYAGRDGNEQFF TGTGCCAGCTCACCATATGCAGGGAGGGATGGCAATGAGCAGTTCTTC